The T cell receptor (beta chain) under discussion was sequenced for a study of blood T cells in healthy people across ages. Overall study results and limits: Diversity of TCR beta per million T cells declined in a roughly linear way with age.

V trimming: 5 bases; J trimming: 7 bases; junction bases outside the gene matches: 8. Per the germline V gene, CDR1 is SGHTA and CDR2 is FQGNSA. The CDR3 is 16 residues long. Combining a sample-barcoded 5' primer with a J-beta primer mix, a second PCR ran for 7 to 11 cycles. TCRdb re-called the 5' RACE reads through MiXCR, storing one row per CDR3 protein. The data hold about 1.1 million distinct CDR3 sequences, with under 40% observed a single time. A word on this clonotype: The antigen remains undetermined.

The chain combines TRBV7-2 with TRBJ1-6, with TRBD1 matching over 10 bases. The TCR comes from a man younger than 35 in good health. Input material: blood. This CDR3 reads CASSPRQGATNSPLHF. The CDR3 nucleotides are TGTGCCAGCAGCCCAAGACAGGGGGCCACAAATTCACCCCTCCACTTT.